This entry lists 21 T cell receptor beta chains sequenced from one sample in a study of shared clonotypes between healthy human individuals. Sequencing was performed with immunoSEQ multiplex PCR; in TCRdb, only in-frame clones are kept and a portion is missing. The data show roughly 490,000 clones, roughly 85% seen once. Material for sequencing was PBMCs. The source is a woman aged 40 to 50 in good health. Some clones in this sample may be carry-over from other donors' samples.

The J gene is TRBJ2-1, the V gene TRBV5-1; 10 bases are a match to TRBD2. The CDR3 has 15 residues. CDR1 SGHRS and CDR2 YFSETQ come from the germline V gene. V lost 1 base to trimming and J lost 9 bases; unmatched junction nucleotides: 7. The CDR3 sequence: CASSLRLAGVGEQFF. Here the CDR3 DNA reads TGCGCCAGCAGCTTGCGGCTAGCGGGAGTCGGTGAGCAGTTCTTC.

This chain links TRBV11-2 with TRBJ2-7; 7 bases agree with TRBD1. The germline CDR1 and CDR2 sequences are SGHAT and FQNNGV. This CDR3 is 14 amino acids long. The ends lost 7 bases at V and 4 bases at J; junction bases unmatched: 10. CDR3 amino acids: CASTITGVGYEQYF. CDR3 coding DNA: TGTGCCAGCACCATAACAGGGGTCGGGTACGAGCAGTACTTC.

This clone has more than one count but fewer than ten. The sample contains more than one DNA sequence encoding this CDR3. CDR3 nucleotides: TGTGCCAGCTCACCTCTAGTGACAGATACGCAGTATTTT. It specifies CASSPLVTDTQYF. This rearrangement joins TRBV18 to TRBJ2-3; D ambiguous. The germline V and J ends were trimmed by 3 bases and 3 bases, with 7 bases remaining between them. CDR1 and CDR2 from the germline V gene are KGHSH and LQKENI. This CDR3 region has 13 residues.

This clone was counted between two and nine times. The J gene is TRBJ2-2, the V gene TRBV5-1; 11 nucleotides line up with TRBD1. CDR3 length equals 14 residues. The junction had 1 base not matched to a gene; V was cut back by 3 bases and J by 6 bases. Germline V lookup: CDR1 SGHRS, CDR2 YFSETQ. CDR3 bases: TGCGCCAGCAGCTGGGACAGGGGGTCCGGGGAGCTGTTTTTT. Protein product: CASSWDRGSGELFF.

A few counts support this clone. The chain joins TRBV19 to TRBJ1-1, with 10 bases fitting TRBD1. The CDR3 contains 16 residues. Trimming at V came to 4 bases and at J to 1 base, leaving 6 bases not matched to a gene. Germline V lookup: CDR1 LNHDA, CDR2 SQIVND (reference sequence). The CDR3 DNA reads as TGTGCCAGTAGTAGAGGGGACAGGGGCTGGAACACTGAAGCTTTCTTT. Its translation: CASSRGDRGWNTEAFF.

The chain couples TRBV6-6 to TRBJ2-6; no reliable D call. Germline loops: CDR1 MNHNY, CDR2 SVGAGI (reference sequence). This CDR3 is built from 16 residues. Trimming took off 6 bases at V and 1 base at J, with 13 bases between the two ends. CDR3 bases: TGTGCCAGCAGATCCCCAGCGATATCTGGGGCCAACGTCCTGACTTTC. This sequence encodes CASRSPAISGANVLTF.

The chain links TRBV15 to TRBJ2-3, with TRBD1 matching over 9 bases. Germline V gene data show CDR1 as LNHNV and CDR2 as YYDKDF (reference sequence). This CDR3 has 16 amino acids. Germline trimming cut 3 bases from V and 4 bases from J; bases unmatched to any gene: 8. CDR3 sequence (DNA): TGTGCCACCAGCAGTTCGACAGGGGGAGGCCCAGATACGCAGTATTTT. As protein: CATSSSTGGGPDTQYF.

Comment on this clone: Being one base from a much bigger clone, this may be a read error. This CDR3 is also generated by other DNA sequences in the sample. The V call is TRBV5-1, the J call TRBJ2-1; D perhaps matches TRBD2 (6 bases). This CDR3 contains 15 residues. The V gene's germline CDR1 is SGHRS and CDR2 YFSETQ. CDR3 loop: CASSWAGITSDEQFF. CDR3 nucleotides: TGCGCCAGTAGCTGGGCGGGGATCACCAGCGATGAGCAGTTCTTC.

This clone turned up a few times. The genes are TRBV6-1 and TRBJ2-1, with 7 positions matching TRBD1. This CDR3 region has 14 residues. With 3 bases clipped from V and 3 bases from J, the junction kept 2 bases outside the gene matches. Germline CDR1 reads MNHNS; CDR2 reads SASEGT. The CDR3 protein is CASSDAGGYNEQFF. Written as DNA, the CDR3 is TGTGCCAGCAGTGATGCAGGGGGCTACAATGAGCAGTTCTTC.

The J gene is TRBJ2-7, the V gene TRBV18; TRBD2 matches at 7 bases. The CDR3 contains 14 residues. V lost 4 bases to trimming and J lost 2 bases; unmatched junction nucleotides: 5. Germline values: CDR1 KGHSH, CDR2 LQKENI. The CDR3 coding sequence is TGTGCCAGCTCACGCCAGCGGGACCCCTACGAGCAGTACTTC. The encoded protein is CASSRQRDPYEQYF. The full variable domain, in which reference TRBV18 and TRBJ2-7 provide the parts outside the CDR3, is NAGVMQNPRHLVRRRGQEARLRCSPMKGHSHVYWYRQLPEEGLKFMVYLQKENIIDESGMPKERFSAEFPKEGPSILRIQQVVRGDSAAYFCASSRQRDPYEQYFGPGTRLTVT.

This sequence joins TRBV2 and TRBJ2-3; the D is unclear. Trimming took 11 bases from V and 4 from J, leaving 13 bases between them. This CDR3 comprises 12 residues. Germline-derived CDR1 and CDR2 are SNHLY and FYNNEI. CDR3 DNA: TGTGCCTGCAAGGCTGGGGCAGATACGCAGTATTTT. It is translated as CACKAGADTQYF.

The rearrangement links TRBV4-2 to TRBJ1-2; no clear D gene. Germline V CDR1 and CDR2: LGHNA, YNFKEQ. V lost 1 base and J lost 3, with 12 bases in between. This CDR3 has 15 amino acids. CDR3 bases: TGTGCCAGCAGCCAAGTCGGGCGGCTTGACTATGGCTACACCTTC. Translating it yields CASSQVGRLDYGYTF.

The CDR3 nucleotides are TGTGCCAGCAGGACACAGGGGCTGGCTAATGAAAAACTGTTTTTT. It specifies CASRTQGLANEKLFF. V is TRBV28 and J is TRBJ1-4, with TRBD1 matching 7 bases. Germline V gene data show CDR1 as MDHEN and CDR2 as SYDVKM. The CDR3 runs to 15 residues. With 6 bases clipped from V and 3 bases from J, the junction kept 7 bases outside the gene matches.

Points on this clone: Germline and junction disagree at one end, which may indicate a read error. The V gene is TRBV25-1, the J gene TRBJ2-2; D possibly corresponds to TRBD2 (5 bases). The CDR3 length is 14 residues. Germline V lookup: CDR1 MGHDK, CDR2 SYGVNS. CDR3 in amino acids: CASSESAHTGELLF. The CDR3 region has the DNA TGTGCCAGCAGTGAATCTGCTCACACCGGGGAGCTGCTTTTT.

The CDR3 DNA reads TGCGCCAGCAGCCAGGGACTAGGGGAAAAACTGTTTTTT. The encoded protein is CASSQGLGEKLFF. The chain has TRBV4-3 and TRBJ1-4, with TRBD1 as a possible D gene (5 bases). The germline V gene encodes CDR1 LGHNA and CDR2 YSLEER. The CDR3 spans 13 residues. V lost 3 bases, J lost 8 bases, and 10 bases lay in between.

The chain couples TRBV7-9 to TRBJ2-5, with a weak D call TRBD2 (5 bases). This CDR3 is built from 11 residues. The ends were cut back, 3 bases at V and 9 bases at J, with 8 bases in the middle. CDR1 is SEHNR, CDR2 FQNEAQ, per germline (reference sequence). DNA of the CDR3: TGTGCCAGCAGCTTGCTCGGGGCCCAGTACTTC. Translated: CASSLLGAQYF.

The chain uses TRBV10-3 and TRBJ2-1; 10 nucleotides match TRBD2. The CDR3 has 17 residues. Trimming cost V 6 bases and J 0 bases; bases outside gene matches: 8. In germline, CDR1 is ENHRY, CDR2 SYGVKD. CDR3 residues: CAIRPSGSVLSYNEQFF. The CDR3 DNA follows: TGTGCCATCAGACCTAGCGGGAGCGTCCTCTCCTACAATGAGCAGTTCTTC.

The V gene is TRBV19, the J gene TRBJ1-2; 8 bases are a match to TRBD1. The CDR3 has 12 residues. V shed 5 bases, J shed 7 bases, and the junction held 3 bases outside the gene matches. CDR1 LNHDA and CDR2 SQIVND come from the germline V gene (reference sequence). CDR3: CASSADRAGYTF. In DNA form, the CDR3 reads TGTGCCAGTAGTGCGGACAGGGCTGGCTACACCTTC.

The chain has TRBV7-2 and TRBJ1-1; 10 bases are shared with TRBD1. There are 14 residues in the CDR3. Germline V gene data show CDR1 as SGHTA and CDR2 as FQGNSA. V shed 5 bases and J 6 bases; nucleotides not matched to a gene: 6. The CDR3 DNA follows: TGTGCCAGCAGCGCCCGACAGGGGGCAGCTGAAGCTTTCTTT. This sequence encodes CASSARQGAAEAFF.

This clone was counted ten times or more. V is TRBV2 and J is TRBJ1-2; tentative D call: TRBD1 (6 bases). V lost 6 bases and J lost 5, with 19 bases in between. CDR3 length: 15 residues. The germline gives CDR1 SNHLY, CDR2 FYNNEI. The CDR3, as DNA: TGTGCCAGCAGCCTAAACAGGGAATCCACTTATGGCTACACCTTC. Translation gives CASSLNRESTYGYTF.

The J gene is TRBJ2-7, the V gene TRBV7-6; D ambiguous. V was trimmed by 2 bases and J by 5 bases, leaving 10 bases between them. From germline, CDR1 is SGHVS and CDR2 FNYEAQ. CDR3 size: 13 residues. CDR3 loop: CASSLYLPHEQYF. CDR3 bases: TGTGCCAGCAGCTTATACCTACCCCACGAGCAGTACTTC.